Here is one TCR beta chain with its context. Its antigen is currently unknown. This specimen comes from a study of shared clonotypes between healthy human individuals. TCRdb keeps only in-frame clones here, not all; method: immunoSEQ multiplex PCR. This sample has roughly 500,000 clones, with almost 97% found just once. The V and J ends lost 5 bases and 2 bases respectively, with 10 bases between them. Per germline, CDR1 SSHAT and CDR2 FNYEAQ (reference sequence). The CDR3 runs 13 residues. Study-wide findings and caveats: Represented diversity (both genetic and exposure-history) was limited by the small number of donors. Relative to their counterparts shared across all four donors, non-shared clonotypes exhibited diminished generation probabilities.

The TCR comes from a woman in her thirties in good health. Source material: naive CD4+ T cells sorted from blood. Specified subset: CD45RA+ positively selected. The genes are TRBV7-7 and TRBJ2-7; D is possibly TRBD1 (6 bases). The CDR3 loop reads CASSVQGTYEQYF. The CDR3 DNA sequence: TGTGCCAGCAGCGTACAGGGAACCTACGAGCAGTACTTC.